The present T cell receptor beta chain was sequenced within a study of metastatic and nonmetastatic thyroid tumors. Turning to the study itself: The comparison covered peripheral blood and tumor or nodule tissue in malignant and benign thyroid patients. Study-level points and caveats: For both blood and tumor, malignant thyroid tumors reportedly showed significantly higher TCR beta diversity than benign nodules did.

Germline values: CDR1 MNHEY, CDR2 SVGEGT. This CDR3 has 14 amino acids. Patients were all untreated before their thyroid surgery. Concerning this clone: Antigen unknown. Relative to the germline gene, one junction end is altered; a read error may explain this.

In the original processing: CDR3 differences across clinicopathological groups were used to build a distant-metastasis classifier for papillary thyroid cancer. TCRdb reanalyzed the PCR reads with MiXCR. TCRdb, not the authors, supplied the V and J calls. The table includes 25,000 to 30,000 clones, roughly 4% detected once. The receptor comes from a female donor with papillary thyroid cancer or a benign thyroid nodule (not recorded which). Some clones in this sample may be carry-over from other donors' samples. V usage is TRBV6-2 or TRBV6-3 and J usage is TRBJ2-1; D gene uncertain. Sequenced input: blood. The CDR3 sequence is CASRYAPDRNGQFF. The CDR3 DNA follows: TGTGCCAGCCGTTACGCCCCCGATAGGAATGGGCAGTTCTTC.